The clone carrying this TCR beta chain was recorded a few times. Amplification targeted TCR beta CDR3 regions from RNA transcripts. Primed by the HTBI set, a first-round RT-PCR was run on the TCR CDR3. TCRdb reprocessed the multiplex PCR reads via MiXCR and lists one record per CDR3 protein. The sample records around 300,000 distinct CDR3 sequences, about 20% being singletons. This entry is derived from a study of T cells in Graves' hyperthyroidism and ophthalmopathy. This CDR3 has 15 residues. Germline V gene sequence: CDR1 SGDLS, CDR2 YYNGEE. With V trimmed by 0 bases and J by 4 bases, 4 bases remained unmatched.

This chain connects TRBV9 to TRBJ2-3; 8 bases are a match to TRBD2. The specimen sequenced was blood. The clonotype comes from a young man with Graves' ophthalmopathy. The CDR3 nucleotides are TGTGCCAGCAGCGTAGACGGGAGGGGCGCAGATACGCAGTATTTT. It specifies CASSVDGRGADTQYF.